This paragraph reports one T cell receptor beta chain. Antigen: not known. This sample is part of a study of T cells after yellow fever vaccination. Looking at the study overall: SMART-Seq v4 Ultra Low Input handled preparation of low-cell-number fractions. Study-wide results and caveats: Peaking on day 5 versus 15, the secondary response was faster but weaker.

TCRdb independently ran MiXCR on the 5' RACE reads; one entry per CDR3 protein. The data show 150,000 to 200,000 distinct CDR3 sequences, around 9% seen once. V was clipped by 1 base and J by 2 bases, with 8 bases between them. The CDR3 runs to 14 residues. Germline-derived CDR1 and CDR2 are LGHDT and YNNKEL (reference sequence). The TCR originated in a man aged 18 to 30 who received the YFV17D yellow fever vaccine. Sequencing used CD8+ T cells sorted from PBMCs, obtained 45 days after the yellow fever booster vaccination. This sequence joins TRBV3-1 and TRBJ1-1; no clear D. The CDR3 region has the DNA TGTGCCAGCAGCCAAGGGCTGGGAAACACTGAAGCTTTCTTT. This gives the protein CASSQGLGNTEAFF.